A selection of T cell receptor beta chains follows, all from one sample in a study of blood T cell repertoires in COVID-19. Clones were sequenced by immunoSEQ multiplex PCR, and TCRdb holds only the in-frame ones, with some missing. The profile covers under 450,000 clones, with over 75% appearing a single time and 1.3% taken by the ten largest. The sequencing sample was made of PBMCs or T cells enriched from blood (not recorded which). Receptors originate from a man aged 25-40 years who had recovered from COVID-19. Each CDR3 is given without its conserved first and last residue.

j_call v_call cdr3_aa
TRBJ2-2 TRBV5-1 ASQTGPNTGELF
TRBJ2-6 TRBV4-3 ASGKTGTGANVLT
TRBJ1-2 TRBV3-1/TRBV3-2 ASSQISGGTGYT
TRBJ2-1 TRBV9 ASSTRSGGPDEQF
TRBJ1-2 TRBV30 AWSAGQVYGYT
TRBJ2-5 TRBV18 ASSFGQSQETQY
TRBJ1-2 TRBV27 ASRGQGADYGYT
TRBJ1-3 TRBV14 ASSQEGQGVLGGNTIY
TRBJ1-6 TRBV5-4 ASSLVGGTDSPLH
TRBJ1-2 TRBV10-3 AISESGGDYT
TRBJ1-3 TRBV11-2 ASSPLSGGYGNTIY